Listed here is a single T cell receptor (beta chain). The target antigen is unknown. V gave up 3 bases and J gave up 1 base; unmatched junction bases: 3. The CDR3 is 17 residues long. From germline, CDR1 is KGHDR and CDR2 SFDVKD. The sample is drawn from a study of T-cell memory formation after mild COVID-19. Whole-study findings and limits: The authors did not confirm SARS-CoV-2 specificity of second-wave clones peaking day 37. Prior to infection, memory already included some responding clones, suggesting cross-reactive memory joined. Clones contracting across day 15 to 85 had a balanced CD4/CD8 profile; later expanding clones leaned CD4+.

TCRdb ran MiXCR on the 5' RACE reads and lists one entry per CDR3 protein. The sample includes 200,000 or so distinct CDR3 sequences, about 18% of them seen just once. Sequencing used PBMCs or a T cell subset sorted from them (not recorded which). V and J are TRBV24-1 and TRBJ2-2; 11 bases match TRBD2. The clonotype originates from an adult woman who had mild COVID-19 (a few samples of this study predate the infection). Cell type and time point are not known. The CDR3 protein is CATSDMGLAVNTGELFF. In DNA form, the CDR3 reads TGTGCCACCAGTGATATGGGACTAGCGGTGAACACCGGGGAGCTGTTTTTT.